This T cell receptor beta chain derives from a study of OX40 agonist ivuxolimab in advanced cancers. Produced via immunoSEQ multiplex PCR; TCRdb's table is partial and in-frame only. The profile shows around 110,000 clones, 90% to 95% of them singletons. The CDR3 totals 15 residues. V shed 7 bases and J shed 0 bases, with 16 bases lying between them. The germline V gene encodes CDR1 SNHLY and CDR2 FYNNEI. This TCR was recovered from an adult with an advanced solid tumor such as melanoma, head and neck, liver or kidney cancer. The rearrangement joins TRBV2 to TRBJ2-7, with a weak D call TRBD1 (6 bases). Sequencing was performed on CD4+ or CD8+ T cells sorted from blood, taken in a trial of the OX40 agonist ivuxolimab. The CDR3 loop reads CASKLAGVDSYEQYF. Here the CDR3 DNA reads TGTGCCAGCAAACTCGCAGGGGTCGACTCCTACGAGCAGTACTTC.